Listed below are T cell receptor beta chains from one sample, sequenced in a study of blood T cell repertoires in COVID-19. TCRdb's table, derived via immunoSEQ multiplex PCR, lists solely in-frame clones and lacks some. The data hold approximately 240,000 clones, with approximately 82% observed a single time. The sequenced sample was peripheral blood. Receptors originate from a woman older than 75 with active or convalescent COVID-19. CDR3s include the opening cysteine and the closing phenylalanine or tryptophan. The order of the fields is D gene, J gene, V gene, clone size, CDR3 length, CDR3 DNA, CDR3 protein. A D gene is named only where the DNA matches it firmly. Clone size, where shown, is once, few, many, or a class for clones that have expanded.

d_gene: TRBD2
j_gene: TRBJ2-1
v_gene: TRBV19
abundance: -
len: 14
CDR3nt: TGTGCCAGTAAGTTAGCGGGAGGGCCCCGCGAGCAGTTCTTC
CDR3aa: CASKLAGGPREQFF

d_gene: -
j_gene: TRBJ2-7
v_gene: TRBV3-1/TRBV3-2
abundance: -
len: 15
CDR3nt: TGTGCCAGCAGCCAAGCTCTCGGGTACTACTACGAGCAGTACTTC
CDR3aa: CASSQALGYYYEQYF

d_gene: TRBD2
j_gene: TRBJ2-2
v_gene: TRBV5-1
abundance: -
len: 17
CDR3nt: TGCGCCAGCAGCGCCGGACTAGCGGGGCCGGGCACCGGGGAGCTGTTTTTT
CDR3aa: CASSAGLAGPGTGELFF

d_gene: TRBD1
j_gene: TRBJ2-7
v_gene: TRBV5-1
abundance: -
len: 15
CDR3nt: TGCGCCAGCAGCTTGACGGGACAGGGGGCCAACGAGCAGTACTTC
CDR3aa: CASSLTGQGANEQYF

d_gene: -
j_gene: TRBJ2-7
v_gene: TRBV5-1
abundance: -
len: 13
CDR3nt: TGCGCCAGCAGCTTGGCCTCTAGAACCGGGAAGTACTTC
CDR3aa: CASSLASRTGKYF

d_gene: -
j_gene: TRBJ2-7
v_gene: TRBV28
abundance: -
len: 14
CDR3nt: TGTGCCAGCAGTTTCTCCGACAGGCTGGGCGAGCAGTACTTC
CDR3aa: CASSFSDRLGEQYF

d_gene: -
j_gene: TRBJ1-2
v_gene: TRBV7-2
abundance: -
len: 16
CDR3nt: TGTGCCAGCAGCTTAGCGTTCTCCAGGGGTGGCGGTGGCTACACCTTC
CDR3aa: CASSLAFSRGGGGYTF

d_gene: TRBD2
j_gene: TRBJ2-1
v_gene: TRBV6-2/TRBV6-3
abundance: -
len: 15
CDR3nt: TGTGCCAGCAGTTCTAGCGGGAGAAGTTTAGATGAGCAGTTCTTC
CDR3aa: CASSSSGRSLDEQFF

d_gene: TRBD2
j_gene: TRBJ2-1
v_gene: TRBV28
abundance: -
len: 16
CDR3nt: TGTGCCAGCAGTTTGGTAGGGACTAGCGGCTACAATGAGCAGTTCTTC
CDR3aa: CASSLVGTSGYNEQFF

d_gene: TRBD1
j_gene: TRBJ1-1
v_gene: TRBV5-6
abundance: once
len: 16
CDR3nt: TGTGCCAGCAGCTTGGTTGGGACAGCCCTCGCCACTGAAGCTTTCTTT
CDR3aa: CASSLVGTALATEAFF

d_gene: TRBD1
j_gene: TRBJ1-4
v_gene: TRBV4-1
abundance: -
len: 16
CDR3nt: TGCGCCAGCAGCCAAGCCGGGACAGGGGGTAATGAAAAACTGTTTTTT
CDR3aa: CASSQAGTGGNEKLFF

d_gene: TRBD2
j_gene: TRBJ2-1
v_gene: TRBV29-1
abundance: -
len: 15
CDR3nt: TGCAGCGTCACACCCCCGGGACTAGAAGGCAATGAGCAGTTCTTC
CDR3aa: CSVTPPGLEGNEQFF

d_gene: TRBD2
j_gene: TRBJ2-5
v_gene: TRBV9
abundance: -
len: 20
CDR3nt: TGTGCCAGCAGCGTAGCTTATTCACTAGCGGGAGGGGTGGTCCAAGAGACCCAGTACTTC
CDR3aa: CASSVAYSLAGGVVQETQYF

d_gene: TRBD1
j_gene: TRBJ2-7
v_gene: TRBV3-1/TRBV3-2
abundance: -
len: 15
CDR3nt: TGTGCCAGCAGCCAAATCCCCGGACAGGGCTACGAGCAGTACTTC
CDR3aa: CASSQIPGQGYEQYF

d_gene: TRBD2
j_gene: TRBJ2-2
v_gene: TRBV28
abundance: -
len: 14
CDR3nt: TGTGCCAGCCGGGGGGGAGGGGCCACCGGGGAGCTGTTTTTT
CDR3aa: CASRGGGATGELFF

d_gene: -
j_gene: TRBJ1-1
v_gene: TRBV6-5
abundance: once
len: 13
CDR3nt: TGTGCCAGCAGTTCACAGGGTCATGGTGAAGCTTTCTTT
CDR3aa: CASSSQGHGEAFF

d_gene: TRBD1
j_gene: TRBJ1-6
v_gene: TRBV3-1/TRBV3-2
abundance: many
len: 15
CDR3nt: TGTGCCAGCAGCCAGGGACAGGGGGCGGAATCACCCCTCCACTTT
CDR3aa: CASSQGQGAESPLHF

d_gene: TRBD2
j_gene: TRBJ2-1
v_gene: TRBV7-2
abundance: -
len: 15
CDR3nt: TGTGCCAGCAGCACCGATGGGCGGGGGTACAATGAGCAGTTCTTC
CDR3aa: CASSTDGRGYNEQFF

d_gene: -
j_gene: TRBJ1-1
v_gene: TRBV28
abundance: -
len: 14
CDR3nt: TGTGCCAGCAGTACGACGTTGACTATGACTGAAGCTTTCTTT
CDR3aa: CASSTTLTMTEAFF

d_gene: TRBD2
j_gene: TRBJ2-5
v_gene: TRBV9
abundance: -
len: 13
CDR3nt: TGTGCCAGCAGCGTTGGCGGGAGTGGGACCCAGTACTTC
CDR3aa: CASSVGGSGTQYF

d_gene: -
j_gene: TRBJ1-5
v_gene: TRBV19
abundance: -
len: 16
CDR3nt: TGTGCCAGTAGTATGGAGGGTTGGGGTGATCAGAGTCCCCAGCATTTT
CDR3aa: CASSMEGWGDQSPQHF

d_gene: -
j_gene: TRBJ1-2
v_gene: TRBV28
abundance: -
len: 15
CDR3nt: TGTGCCAGCAGAACGGACAGAGACTATAACTATGGCTACACCTTC
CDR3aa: CASRTDRDYNYGYTF

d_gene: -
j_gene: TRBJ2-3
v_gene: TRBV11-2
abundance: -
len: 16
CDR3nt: TGTGCCAGCTCCCAACGGGGGGCGGGGGAAGGAAGTACGCAGTATTTT
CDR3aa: CASSQRGAGEGSTQYF

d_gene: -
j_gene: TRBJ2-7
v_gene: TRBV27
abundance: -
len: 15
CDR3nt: TGTGCCAGCAGCCCCCGACTAGTCCTGGTAAACGAGCAGTACTTC
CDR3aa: CASSPRLVLVNEQYF

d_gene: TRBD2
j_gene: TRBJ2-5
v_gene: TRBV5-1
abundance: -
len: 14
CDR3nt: TGCGCCAGCAGCCTAGGGACTAGCCAAGAGACCCAGTACTTC
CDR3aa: CASSLGTSQETQYF

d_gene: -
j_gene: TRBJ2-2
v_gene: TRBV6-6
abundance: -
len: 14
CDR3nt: TGTGCCAGCAGCCACGGAGCAAACACCGGGGAGCTGTTTTTT
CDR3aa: CASSHGANTGELFF

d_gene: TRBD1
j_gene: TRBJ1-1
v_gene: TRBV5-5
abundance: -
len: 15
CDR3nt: TGTGCCAGCAGCCCGCTCGGGACAGGGGTGACTGAAGCTTTCTTT
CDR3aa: CASSPLGTGVTEAFF

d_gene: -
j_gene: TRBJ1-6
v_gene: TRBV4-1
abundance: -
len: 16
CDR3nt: TGCGCCAGCAGCCAAGTGGGAGCGCCCTATAATTCACCCCTCCACTTT
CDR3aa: CASSQVGAPYNSPLHF

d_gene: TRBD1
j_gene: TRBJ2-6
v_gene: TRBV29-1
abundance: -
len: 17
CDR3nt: TGCAGCGTTTTTAGGGGACAGGGGAGCTCTGGGGCCAACGTCCTGACTTTC
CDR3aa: CSVFRGQGSSGANVLTF

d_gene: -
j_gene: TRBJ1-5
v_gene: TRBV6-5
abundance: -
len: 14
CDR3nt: TGTGCCAGCACGAATTGGAGGAGCGATCAGCCCCAGCATTTT
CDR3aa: CASTNWRSDQPQHF

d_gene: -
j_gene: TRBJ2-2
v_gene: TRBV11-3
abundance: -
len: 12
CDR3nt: TGTGCCAGCAGCTTCGACACCGGGGAGCTGTTTTTT
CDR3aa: CASSFDTGELFF